The clone carrying this TCR beta chain showed up just a few times. This record belongs to a study of blood T cell repertoires in COVID-19. Recruits, aged roughly 18 to 95 years, lived in 24 US areas. Exposed participants encountered a COVID-19 case during the 2 weeks preceding study entry. The data were produced by immunoSEQ multiplex PCR, yet TCRdb's version contains in-frame clones alone and is incomplete. Seen here are some 180,000 clones, approximately 80% observed once, and the top ten hold roughly 14%. The V and J ends lost 1 base and 7 bases respectively, with 10 bases between them. This CDR3 is 13 amino acids long. Germline V gives CDR1 SEHNR, CDR2 FQNEAQ (reference sequence).

The clonotype originates from a man aged 55 to 69 who had been exposed to COVID-19. The chain combines TRBV7-9 with TRBJ1-2, with D perhaps matching TRBD1 (5 bases). Sequenced material: PBMCs or T cells enriched from blood (not recorded which). CDR3 amino acids: CASSLGQGLGYTF. The CDR3 DNA follows: TGTGCCAGCAGCTTAGGGCAGGGTCTTGGCTACACCTTC.